This T cell receptor beta chain is from a study of blood T cell repertoires in COVID-19. Study summary: The analysed material was cDNA or gDNA that came from T cells, B-cell-depleted T cells, or PBMCs.

The CDR3 has 14 amino acids. V was pared by 2 bases and J by 4 bases, with 4 bases of the junction left unmatched. CDR1 and CDR2 from the germline V gene are SGHTA and FQGNSA. In the study's own analysis: Researchers report that nucleated cell counts were estimated from reference gene primer amplification. Some clones are missing from TCRdb's copy, which holds only in-frame ones; the method was immunoSEQ multiplex PCR. That table is the source of V, J and clone size, and D and trimming were worked out from the DNA. The sample carries 100,000 or so clones, 84% recorded once. The sample consisted of peripheral blood. The TCR originated in a man in his sixties or seventies with active or convalescent COVID-19. The chain combines TRBV7-2 with TRBJ2-5; 7 bases align to TRBD2. CDR3 bases: TGTGCCAGCAGCTTACTGGGGAGGGGAGAGACCCAGTACTTC. Amino acids: CASSLLGRGETQYF.